These 25 T cell receptor beta chains were sequenced from one sample in a study of T-cell reconstitution after alpha-beta-depleted transplantation in children. The TCRbeta library was prepared with unique molecular identifiers. From the PCR reads, TCRdb called clonotypes with MiXCR, one entry per CDR3 protein. The data contain hundreds of thousands of distinct CDR3 sequences, 13% of them seen just once; the ten biggest clones take up 2.2%. Sample: PBMCs, mostly from graft donor cells, taken 360 days after TCRalphabeta/CD19-depleted stem cell transplant. These receptors originate from a male patient younger than 18 who had a stem cell transplant for acute myeloid leukemia, so the T cells may come from the graft donor.

This clonotype has more than one count but fewer than ten. This rearrangement joins TRBV4-3 to TRBJ2-1; the D is unclear. The germline gives CDR1 LGHNA, CDR2 YSLEER. Trimming removed 3 bases at V and 8 bases at J, with 5 bases between. The CDR3 sequence is 11 residues long. In DNA form, the CDR3 reads TGCGCCAGCAGCCACTTTGATGAGCAGTTCTTC. Its translation: CASSHFDEQFF.

This clonotype was found a few times. The chain uses TRBV29-1 and TRBJ1-1, with 7 bases that match TRBD1. Germline V lookup: CDR1 SQVTM, CDR2 ANQGSEA. The length of the CDR3 is 14 residues. Trimming cost V 5 bases and J 1 base; bases outside gene matches: 7. The CDR3 region has the DNA TGCAGCGTTATAGAACGACAGGGGAACACTGAAGCTTTCTTT. This encodes CSVIERQGNTEAFF.

The chain couples TRBV29-1 to TRBJ2-5, with 7 nucleotides matching TRBD1. Trimming at V came to 3 bases and at J to 4 bases, leaving 2 bases not matched to a gene. Germline V gene sequence: CDR1 SQVTM, CDR2 ANQGSEA. The CDR3 covers 12 residues. CDR3 in DNA: TGCAGCGTTGAGAGGACAGGAGAGACCCAGTACTTC. Translating it yields CSVERTGETQYF.

This clonotype was found a few times. The V gene is TRBV24-1, the J gene TRBJ2-3; D remains ambiguous. Germline V gene data show CDR1 as KGHDR and CDR2 as SFDVKD. With 3 bases removed from V and 2 bases from J, the gap between germline ends came to 23 bases. The CDR3 length is 19 residues. The CDR3 loop reads CATSDRWANPEPFTDTQYF. CDR3 nucleotides: TGTGCCACCAGTGATAGATGGGCCAATCCCGAACCTTTCACAGATACGCAGTATTTT.

Only a few counts were recorded for this clonotype. The chain joins TRBV4-2 to TRBJ2-3; D gene unclear. This CDR3 has 15 amino acids. Per the germline V gene, CDR1 is LGHNA and CDR2 is YNFKEQ. With 2 bases removed from V and 0 bases from J, the gap between germline ends came to 9 bases. CDR3 sequence: CASSQPDGSTDTQYF. The CDR3 nucleotides read TGTGCCAGCAGCCAACCGGACGGAAGCACAGATACGCAGTATTTT.

The sample holds many counts of this clonotype. The chain links TRBV20-1 to TRBJ2-7, with 9 nucleotides matching TRBD1. The CDR3 has 13 residues. The germline V gene has CDR1 DFQATT and CDR2 SNEGSKA (reference sequence). The V and J ends lost 3 bases and 5 bases, in that order; junction bases with no gene match: 5. CDR3 sequence reads: CSASDRGLDEQYF. The CDR3 nucleotides are TGCAGTGCTAGTGACAGGGGGTTGGACGAGCAGTACTTC.

Written as DNA, the CDR3 is TGTGCCAGCAGCTTAGCGCGGCGGTATCCCTCCTACGAGCAGTACTTC. Its protein is CASSLARRYPSYEQYF. The chain combines TRBV11-1 with TRBJ2-7; D gene unclear. CDR1 SGHAT and CDR2 FQDESV come from the germline V gene (reference sequence). Deletions cut 0 bases from V and 0 bases from J, with 12 bases between. The CDR3 contains 16 residues. The full variable domain, rest sourced from reference TRBV11-1 and TRBJ2-7, is EAEVAQSPRYKITEKSQAVAFWCDPISGHATLYWYRQILGQGPELLVQFQDESVVDDSQLPKDRFSAERLKGVDSTLKIQPAELGDSAMYLCASSLARRYPSYEQYFGPGTRLTVT.

This clonotype has only one observation. The chain links TRBV7-9 to TRBJ2-7; 7 bases agree with TRBD2. This CDR3 is built from 14 residues. V dropped 8 bases and J dropped 5; count of bases not matched to a gene: 12. Looked up from germline, CDR1 is SEHNR and CDR2 is FQNEAQ (reference sequence). For the CDR3, the DNA is TGTGCCAGCGGTCCCACTAGCGAGTTTCACGAGCAGTACTTC. Its protein is CASGPTSEFHEQYF. Using reference TRBV7-9 and TRBJ2-7 for the parts outside the CDR3, the full variable domain is DTGVSQNPRHKITKRGQNVTFRCDPISEHNRLYWYRQTLGQGPEFLTYFQNEAQLEKSRLLSDRFSAERPKGSFSTLEIQRTEQGDSAMYLCASGPTSEFHEQYFGPGTRLTVT.

This clonotype was found once. The chain uses TRBV7-9 and TRBJ1-1; 7 nucleotides align to TRBD1. Unmatched junction bases numbered 3, after V lost 3 bases and J lost 11 bases. This CDR3 has 11 amino acids. Germline CDR1 reads SEHNR; CDR2 reads FQNEAQ (reference sequence). The CDR3 protein is CASSLTGRAFF. The CDR3 DNA reads as TGTGCCAGCAGCTTGACAGGGAGGGCTTTCTTT.

The chain combines TRBV7-2 with TRBJ2-7, with D hard to call. The germline V gene has CDR1 SGHTA and CDR2 FQGNSA. The CDR3 consists of 14 residues. V shed 2 bases and J shed 4 bases, with 12 bases lying between them. The CDR3 protein is CASSLSWDKYEQYF. For the CDR3, the DNA is TGTGCCAGCAGCTTATCGTGGGATAAGTACGAGCAGTACTTC. The full variable domain, completed using reference TRBV7-2 and TRBJ2-7, is GAGVSQSPSNKVTEKGKDVELRCDPISGHTALYWYRQSLGQGLEFLIYFQGNSAPDKSGLPSDRFSAERTGGSVSTLTIQRTQQEDSAVYLCASSLSWDKYEQYFGPGTRLTVT.

J is TRBJ2-7 and V is TRBV12-3 or TRBV12-4, with D maybe TRBD2 (7 bases). Between the trimmed V and J ends, which lost 3 bases and 0 bases, there was a span of 21 bases. The CDR3 is 18 amino acids. CDR3 residues: CASSFGLSIGGASYEQYF. The DNA of the CDR3 is TGTGCCAGCAGTTTCGGCCTCAGCATAGGGGGGGCCTCCTACGAGCAGTACTTC.

This clonotype was seen more than once but under ten times. This rearrangement joins TRBV5-1 to TRBJ2-2; no clear D gene. The V end was cut by 0 bases, the J end by 4 bases, with 10 bases between. Germline loops: CDR1 SGHRS, CDR2 YFSETQ. This CDR3 has 15 residues. The CDR3 spells CASSLGSGGTGELFF. The CDR3 bases are TGCGCCAGCAGCTTGGGGTCCGGTGGCACCGGGGAGCTGTTTTTT.

This clonotype was seen a handful of times. This chain joins TRBV5-4 and TRBJ2-7, with D hard to call. The V gene's germline CDR1 is SGHNT and CDR2 YYREEE (reference sequence). The V and J ends lost 4 bases and 0 bases respectively, with 11 bases between them. The CDR3 runs to 14 residues. The CDR3 nucleotides are TGTGCCAGCAGCCCGACACCCAGCTCCTACGAGCAGTACTTC. This encodes CASSPTPSSYEQYF.

The genes are TRBV2 and TRBJ2-2; 8 bases match TRBD1. V lost 7 bases to trimming and J lost 4 bases; unmatched junction nucleotides: 8. This CDR3 is built from 15 residues. The V gene's germline CDR1 is SNHLY and CDR2 FYNNEI. DNA of the CDR3: TGTGCCAGCACTCCAGGGGGCGCGGGCACCGGGGAGCTGTTTTTT. It specifies CASTPGGAGTGELFF.

This clonotype was observed many times. V gene TRBV2 combines with J gene TRBJ2-5, with D hard to call. The CDR3 loop spans 13 amino acids. CDR1 is SNHLY and CDR2 is FYNNEI in the germline V gene. Trimming left V 4 bases short and J 3 bases short, with 9 bases between. CDR3 coding DNA: TGTGCCAGCAGTGTTGACTTGGAAGAGACCCAGTACTTC. This encodes CASSVDLEETQYF. The full variable domain, in which reference TRBV2 and TRBJ2-5 provide the parts outside the CDR3, is EPEVTQTPSHQVTQMGQEVILRCVPISNHLYFYWYRQILGQKVEFLVSFYNNEISEKSEIFDDQFSVERPDGSNFTLKIRSTKLEDSAMYFCASSVDLEETQYFGPGTRLLVL.

At least ten counts were recorded for this clonotype. The chain links TRBV24-1 to TRBJ2-2; 10 positions agree with TRBD1. The CDR3 contains 15 residues. V was clipped by 6 bases and J by 6 bases; unmatched bases: 6. The germline V gene has CDR1 KGHDR and CDR2 SFDVKD. The CDR3 region has the DNA TGTGCCACCAGTAAATCCGGGACAGGGGCCGGGGAGCTGTTTTTT. It specifies CATSKSGTGAGELFF.

This clonotype was detected only a few times. V usage is TRBV15 and J usage is TRBJ1-3; D unresolved. V was cut by 1 base and J by 0 bases, with 16 bases left in between. The germline V gene encodes CDR1 LNHNV and CDR2 YYDKDF (reference sequence). The CDR3 runs to 18 residues. CDR3 nucleotides: TGTGCCACCAGCAGAGGGATCCCGGGGTTAGACTCTGGAAACACCATATATTTT. Amino acid sequence: CATSRGIPGLDSGNTIYF.

This clonotype was found a few times. The V and J genes are TRBV7-2 and TRBJ2-1; no reliable D call. This CDR3 is 12 amino acids long. V lost 5 bases to trimming and J lost 9 bases, with 11 bases between them. Germline lookup yields CDR1 SGHTA and CDR2 FQGNSA. CDR3 nucleotide sequence: TGTGCCAGCAGCAGAGACCTTAGTGAGCAGTTCTTC. It specifies CASSRDLSEQFF.

Ten or more counts support this clonotype. The chain has TRBV5-1 and TRBJ1-2, with D perhaps matching TRBD1 (6 bases). This CDR3 has 15 residues. V lost 2 bases and J lost 1, with 12 bases in between. Germline loops: CDR1 SGHRS, CDR2 YFSETQ. The CDR3 sequence is CASSFQGTINYGYTF. The CDR3 bases are TGCGCCAGCAGCTTTCAGGGGACCATTAACTATGGCTACACCTTC.

CDR3 bases: TGTGCCAGCAGCTACTATAGCGGTTCGCAAAATGAGCAGTTCTTC. This translates into CASSYYSGSQNEQFF. The rearrangement links TRBV7-8 to TRBJ2-1; D may be TRBD2 (6 bases). The CDR3 loop spans 15 amino acids. Germline V gene lookup returns CDR1 SGHVS and CDR2 FQNEAQ. Trimming took off 4 bases at V and 7 bases at J, with 17 bases between the two ends.

CDR3 residues: CASSLGTSGLISTDTQYF. CDR3 coding DNA: TGTGCCAGCAGTCTCGGGACTAGCGGGCTTATTAGCACAGATACGCAGTATTTT. This sequence joins TRBV28 and TRBJ2-3, with 12 bases aligning to TRBD2. The CDR3 length is 18 residues. J gave up 0 bases and V 5 bases, and 9 bases lay outside the gene matches. From germline, CDR1 is MDHEN and CDR2 SYDVKM. Full variable domain (outside the CDR3, taken from reference TRBV28 and TRBJ2-3): DVKVTQSSRYLVKRTGEKVFLECVQDMDHENMFWYRQDPGLGLRLIYFSYDVKMKEKGDIPEGYSVSREKKERFSLILESASTNQTSMYLCASSLGTSGLISTDTQYFGPGTRLTVL.

This clonotype was seen a few times. In DNA, the CDR3 is TGTGCCAGCAGCCTTCAACAGGGGTCCCTATCAGGTGGAAAACTGTTTTTT. As protein: CASSLQQGSLSGGKLFF. J is TRBJ1-4 and V is TRBV11-2; 7 bases line up with TRBD1. Germline values: CDR1 SGHAT, CDR2 FQNNGV. V lost 5 bases and J lost 10; bases outside the gene matches: 19. The CDR3 contains 17 residues.

This clonotype was recorded a few times. The V call is TRBV3-1, the J call TRBJ2-7, with D tentatively TRBD1 (6 bases). Germline V CDR1 and CDR2: LGHDT, YNNKEL (reference sequence). The V end lost 1 base, the J end lost 3 bases, and 13 bases lay between the germline ends. CDR3 length: 15 amino acids. The DNA for the CDR3 is TGTGCCAGCAGCCAAGCTAACAGGGCCCGCTACGAGCAGTACTTC. Amino acid sequence: CASSQANRARYEQYF.

This clonotype was recorded a few times. The rearrangement links TRBV12-3 or TRBV12-4 to TRBJ2-7, with a weak D call TRBD1 (6 bases). Trimming took 7 bases from V and 13 from J, leaving 23 bases between them. The CDR3 runs 13 residues. This CDR3 is CASNPPSGTTPYF. The CDR3 DNA is TGTGCCAGCAACCCCCCGTCTGGGACAACACCCTACTTC.

J is TRBJ2-2 and V is TRBV6-2 or TRBV6-3, with unresolved D. V lost 7 bases and J lost 3, with 15 bases in between. The CDR3 has 15 residues. Germline CDR1 MNHEY, CDR2 SVGEGT. The CDR3, as DNA: TGTGCCAGCACCCCCCCTTGGGGTCACACCGGGGAGCTGTTTTTT. Protein: CASTPPWGHTGELFF.